The rows below give T cell receptor beta chains drawn from one sample of a study of T cells in Graves' hyperthyroidism and ophthalmopathy. TCRdb itself ran the multiplex PCR reads through MiXCR, one entry per CDR3 protein. The sample includes 350,000 to 450,000 distinct CDR3 sequences, around 13% of them seen just once. Sequenced sample: blood. The origin of the receptors is a woman in her sixties with Graves' hyperthyroidism. Both conserved end residues are part of each CDR3. D genes are given only for firm matches. Rows give clone size only sometimes, using once, few, many, or a class for an expanded clone.

clone size: many; V gene: TRBV7-9; J gene: TRBJ2-5; D gene: -; CDR3 DNA: TGTGCCAGCAGCTTAGTGAGGTCAGGGACCCAGAAGACCCAGTACTTC; CDR3 protein: CASSLVRSGTQKTQYF
clone size: -; V gene: TRBV11-3; J gene: TRBJ2-7; D gene: -; CDR3 DNA: TGTGCCAGCAGCTTACACGGGTCCGAGCAGTACTTC; CDR3 protein: CASSLHGSEQYF
clone size: many; V gene: TRBV6-6; J gene: TRBJ2-1; D gene: TRBD1; CDR3 DNA: TGTGCCAGCAGTTACCCGGGACAGGGGTACAATGAGCAGTTCTTC; CDR3 protein: CASSYPGQGYNEQFF
clone size: many; V gene: TRBV6-5; J gene: TRBJ2-1; D gene: TRBD2; CDR3 DNA: TGTGCCAGCAGTTACCGAGCGGGAGGGTACAATGAGCAGTTCTTC; CDR3 protein: CASSYRAGGYNEQFF
clone size: -; V gene: TRBV4-1; J gene: TRBJ2-7; D gene: TRBD2; CDR3 DNA: TGCGCCAGCAGCCAAGGCAACGGGAGGTCCAACGAGCAGTACTTC; CDR3 protein: CASSQGNGRSNEQYF
clone size: -; V gene: TRBV24-1; J gene: TRBJ2-7; D gene: -; CDR3 DNA: TGTGCCACCAGTGATTTGGTGGGCGAGCAGTACTTC; CDR3 protein: CATSDLVGEQYF
clone size: many; V gene: TRBV7-8; J gene: TRBJ2-1; D gene: -; CDR3 DNA: TGTGCCAGCATCTCTTTGGGACTCAACAATGAGCAGTTCTTC; CDR3 protein: CASISLGLNNEQFF
clone size: -; V gene: TRBV7-2; J gene: TRBJ2-2; D gene: TRBD2; CDR3 DNA: TGTGCCAGCAGCCCTAGCGGGAGGCCCGGGGAGCTGTTTTTT; CDR3 protein: CASSPSGRPGELFF
clone size: many; V gene: TRBV11-2; J gene: TRBJ1-2; D gene: -; CDR3 DNA: TGTGCCAGCAGCCGATCGGGGCGTTCCTATGGGGGCTACACCTTC; CDR3 protein: CASSRSGRSYGGYTF
clone size: many; V gene: TRBV12-5; J gene: TRBJ1-1; D gene: TRBD1; CDR3 DNA: TGTGCTAGTGGTTTCCCTCCGGACAGGGTATATTCTGAAGCTTTCTTT; CDR3 protein: CASGFPPDRVYSEAFF
clone size: many; V gene: TRBV28; J gene: TRBJ2-7; D gene: TRBD1; CDR3 DNA: TGTGCCAGCAGTACGCGGAGACAGGGTTACGAGCAGTACTTC; CDR3 protein: CASSTRRQGYEQYF